This TCR beta chain was obtained from a study of human T cells and chemical hapten exposure. For the study at large: The study patch tested 0.01% DPC on the upper back and read results at 6 days.

The length of the CDR3 is 16 residues. Germline V gene data show CDR1 as SGHRS and CDR2 as YFSETQ. V trimming: 1 base; J trimming: 7 bases; junction bases outside the gene matches: 8. Unique molecular identifiers were attached to individual cDNA molecules within the library. Per the original methods: Samples contained a median of roughly 96,000 TCRs, with a range of about 23,224 to 690,600. Each CDR3 protein is one row after TCRdb ran MiXCR on the RACE reads. TCRdb assigned the V and J calls; the authors' analysis was not used. The sample has 270,000 or so distinct CDR3 sequences, approximately 7.5% seen once. Time point reported: pre-sensitization, week 0. Specified treatment: therapeutic diphenylcyclopropenone sensitization with weekly scalp DPC.

The starting material was whole blood, obtained in connection with sensitization to the hapten diphenylcyclopropenone (DPC). This chain links TRBV5-1 with TRBJ1-6, with 7 positions matching TRBD1. The TCR comes from a man between 18 and 29 years old with alopecia areata. Some clones in this sample may be carry-over from other donors' samples. The CDR3 nucleotides read TGCGCCAGCAGCTTGACGGCAGGGGGTCCAAATTCACCCCTCCACTTT. This translates into CASSLTAGGPNSPLHF.